Included here is one T cell receptor (beta chain) sequence, with context. These data are taken from a study of chemoradiotherapy in HPV16-positive cancers. Samples were taken several times over chemoradiotherapy. Sequencing was performed with immunoSEQ multiplex PCR; in TCRdb, only in-frame clones are kept and a portion is missing. The data hold tens of thousands of clones, with 70% to 90% observed a single time. The material sequenced was blood, taken from a patient who underwent chemoradiotherapy. The sequence came from a human donor with HPV-associated anogenital cancer.

The CDR3 nucleotides read TGTGCCAGCAGCTTAGAGGTGGGACAGAACTATGGCTACACCTTC. This encodes CASSLEVGQNYGYTF. The chain combines TRBV7-9 with TRBJ1-2, with TRBD1 matching over 7 bases. Trimming took 1 base from V and 2 from J; bases not matched to a gene: 4. The CDR3 contains 15 residues. Per germline, CDR1 SEHNR and CDR2 FQNEAQ (reference sequence).